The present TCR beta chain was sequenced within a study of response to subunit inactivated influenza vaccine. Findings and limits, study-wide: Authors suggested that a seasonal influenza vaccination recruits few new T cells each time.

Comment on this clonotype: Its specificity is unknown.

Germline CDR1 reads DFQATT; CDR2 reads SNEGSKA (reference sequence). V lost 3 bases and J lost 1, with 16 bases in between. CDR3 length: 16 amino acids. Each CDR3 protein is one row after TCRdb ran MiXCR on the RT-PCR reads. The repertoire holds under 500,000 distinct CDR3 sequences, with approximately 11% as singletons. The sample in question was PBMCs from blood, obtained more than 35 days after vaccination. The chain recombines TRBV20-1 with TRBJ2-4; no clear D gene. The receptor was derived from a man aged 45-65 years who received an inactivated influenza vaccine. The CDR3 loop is CSARPVPGSAKNIQYF. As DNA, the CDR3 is TGCAGTGCTAGGCCCGTCCCGGGTTCCGCCAAAAACATTCAGTACTTC.